This TCR beta chain was identified in a study of blood T cell repertoires in COVID-19. Looking at the study overall: In each case, the material was cDNA or gDNA derived from T cells, B-cell-depleted T cells, or PBMCs.

The germline CDR1 and CDR2 sequences are SGDLS and YYNGEE. V was clipped by 3 bases and J by 8 bases; unmatched bases: 6. The length of the CDR3 is 14 residues. In the authors' methods: Reference gene primer amplification gave nucleated cell count estimates. Profiled with immunoSEQ multiplex PCR; TCRdb holds only in-frame clones, not every one. V and J calls and clone size follow that table, whereas D and trimming were derived from the DNA. The table has under 100,000 clones, 70% to 90% seen once. Material: peripheral blood. The receptor's source is a man aged 45 to 65 with acute or convalescent COVID-19. The chain is built from TRBV9 and TRBJ1-4; 8 nucleotides line up with TRBD1. The CDR3 sequence: CASSGGQVSEKLFF. CDR3 nucleotide sequence: TGTGCCAGCAGCGGGGGACAGGTCAGCGAAAAACTGTTTTTT.